The 32 T cell receptor beta chains presented below share a single source sample, sequenced in a study of neurological immune-mediated disorders. TCRdb passed the 5' RACE reads through MiXCR, listing each CDR3 protein once. The table records about 55,000 distinct CDR3 sequences, roughly 4.6% of them present only once. Sequencing used PBMCs. These receptors all come from a man in his fifties with multiple sclerosis.

In its sample, this clonotype was seen a few times. The chain joins TRBV2 to TRBJ1-2; TRBD1 is a possible D gene (5 bases). Trimming removed 7 bases from V and 1 base from J, with 19 bases in between. The CDR3 has 16 amino acids. Germline V gene lookup returns CDR1 SNHLY and CDR2 FYNNEI. Written as DNA, the CDR3 is TGTGCCAGCAAACAGGAAAGGGGCGCGGTTAACTATGGCTACACCTTC. It translates to CASKQERGAVNYGYTF.

This clonotype was counted only a few times. A much larger clone differs from this one at a single base, so this may be a read error. The V gene is TRBV28, the J gene TRBJ1-2; unclear D gene. Germline-derived CDR1 and CDR2 are MDHEN and SYDVKM. CDR3 length: 14 amino acids. The germline V and J ends were trimmed by 4 bases and 4 bases, with 13 bases remaining between them. CDR3 region: CASSSPMIGYGYTF. The DNA for the CDR3 is TGTGCCAGCAGTTCTCCCATGATCGGCTATGGCTACACCTTC.

In this sample, this clonotype turned up many times. J is TRBJ1-2 and V is TRBV7-9; 7 nucleotides match TRBD1. This CDR3 comprises 15 residues. Germline V lookup: CDR1 SEHNR, CDR2 FQNEAQ (reference sequence). With V trimmed by 5 bases and J by 3 bases, 9 bases remained unmatched. The CDR3 DNA reads as TGTGCCAGCAGCCCCCCGGGACAGCGAGACTATGGCTACACCTTC. Its translation: CASSPPGQRDYGYTF.

This clonotype was picked up many times. The V gene is TRBV5-5, the J gene TRBJ2-2; 7 positions match TRBD1. The CDR3 contains 16 residues. With 4 bases clipped from V and 4 bases from J, the junction kept 10 bases outside the gene matches. Germline-derived CDR1 and CDR2 are SGHKS and YYEKEE (reference sequence). CDR3 region: CASSPTGFVGTGELFF. The CDR3 DNA is TGTGCCAGCAGCCCGACAGGGTTTGTTGGCACCGGGGAGCTGTTTTTT.

This clonotype has at least ten counts. The V gene is TRBV12-5, the J gene TRBJ2-1; 9 positions match TRBD2. Trimming took 7 bases from V and 7 from J; bases not matched to a gene: 14. This CDR3 has 16 amino acids. Germline loops: CDR1 LGHNT, CDR2 FRNRAP. The CDR3 reads CASARPLAGIPNEQFF. The CDR3 coding sequence is TGTGCTAGTGCACGGCCCCTAGCGGGAATACCAAATGAGCAGTTCTTC. Full variable domain (remainder filled in from reference TRBV12-5 and TRBJ2-1): DARVTQTPRHKVTEMGQEVTMRCQPILGHNTVFWYRQTMMQGLELLAYFRNRAPLDDSGMPKDRFSAEMPDATLATLKIQPSEPRDSAVYFCASARPLAGIPNEQFFGPGTRLTVL.

This clonotype was counted at least ten times. The chain has TRBV2 and TRBJ2-1; a possible D gene is TRBD2 (6 bases). Trimming removed 5 bases at V and 6 bases at J, with 20 bases between. The CDR3 covers 16 residues. CDR1 is SNHLY, CDR2 FYNNEI, per germline. CDR3 sequence: CASSSAATGVTNEQFF. The CDR3 bases are TGTGCCAGCAGTTCCGCCGCCACGGGAGTAACCAATGAGCAGTTCTTC.

This clonotype was observed at least ten times. V and J are TRBV24-1 and TRBJ2-7; D gene ambiguous. Germline V gene sequence: CDR1 KGHDR, CDR2 SFDVKD. The germline V and J ends were trimmed by 4 bases and 2 bases, with 8 bases remaining between them. This CDR3 is 13 amino acids long. DNA of the CDR3: TGTGCCACCAGTGAGCAGGCGACCTACGAGCAGTACTTC. Translating it yields CATSEQATYEQYF.

The chain couples TRBV27 to TRBJ2-5; D uncertain. CDR1 is MNHEY and CDR2 is SMNVEV in the germline V gene (reference sequence). This CDR3 has 13 residues. V dropped 2 bases and J dropped 1 base, with 5 bases sitting between them. The CDR3 DNA is TGTGCCAGCAGTTTAAGCTTCCAAGAGACCCAGTACTTC. Protein sequence: CASSLSFQETQYF.

The table lists this clonotype with many counts. The rearrangement links TRBV14 to TRBJ2-7, with 10 nucleotides matching TRBD1. CDR3 length: 14 residues. Germline CDR1 is SGHDN and CDR2 is FVKESK. Trimming at V came to 3 bases and at J to 4 bases, leaving 3 bases not matched to a gene. CDR3 loop: CASSQTGGLYEQYF. The CDR3 DNA reads as TGTGCCAGCAGCCAGACAGGGGGCTTGTACGAGCAGTACTTC.

This clonotype was found many times. J is TRBJ1-1 and V is TRBV5-1; 7 nucleotides agree with TRBD1. Per germline, CDR1 SGHRS and CDR2 YFSETQ. CDR3 length: 15 amino acids. Unmatched junction bases numbered 11, after V lost 3 bases and J lost 6 bases. In DNA form, the CDR3 reads TGCGCCAGCAGCTCAGAAGATAGACAGGGTTCTGAAGCTTTCTTT. Residues: CASSSEDRQGSEAFF.

In its sample, this clonotype was seen many times. The rearrangement joins TRBV3-1 to TRBJ1-2; D is perhaps TRBD1 (6 bases). Trimming took 5 bases from V and 6 from J, leaving 10 bases between them. Germline CDR1 and CDR2: LGHDT and YNNKEL (reference sequence). The CDR3 runs 12 residues. CDR3: CASSWRGDGYTF. CDR3 nucleotide sequence: TGTGCCAGCAGCTGGAGGGGGGATGGCTACACCTTC.

Only a few counts were recorded for this clonotype. The chain recombines TRBV12-3 or TRBV12-4 with TRBJ2-1, with TRBD2 identical over 9 bases. V shed 2 bases, J shed 7 bases, and the junction held 6 bases outside the gene matches. The CDR3 covers 15 residues. CDR3 nucleotide sequence: TGTGCCAGCAGTTTATTCAGCGGGAGGTATAATGAGCAGTTCTTC. Its protein product is CASSLFSGRYNEQFF.

This clonotype was observed at least ten times. The genes are TRBV9 and TRBJ1-1, with D unclear. In germline, CDR1 is SGDLS, CDR2 YYNGEE. The CDR3 loop spans 15 amino acids. Trimming shortened V by 3 bases and J by 4 bases, and 16 bases separated the two germline ends. The CDR3 coding sequence is TGTGCCAGCAGCGGATATCCGGGGATCCCCACTGAAGCTTTCTTT. This gives the protein CASSGYPGIPTEAFF. Based on the CDR3 plus reference TRBV9 and TRBJ1-1, the full variable domain is DSGVTQTPKHLITATGQRVTLRCSPRSGDLSVYWYQQSLDQGLQFLIQYYNGEERAKGNILERFSAQQFPDLHSELNLSSLELGDSALYFCASSGYPGIPTEAFFGQGTRLTVV.

The chain couples TRBV5-1 to TRBJ2-3; a weak D match, TRBD2 (6 bases). CDR3 size: 14 residues. The V gene lost 3 bases and the J gene lost 2 bases, with 10 bases spanning the gap. Germline V gene data show CDR1 as SGHRS and CDR2 as YFSETQ. CDR3 coding DNA: TGCGCCAGCAGCTCCTGGACTATCACAGATACGCAGTATTTT. It yields the protein CASSSWTITDTQYF.

This clonotype was observed many times. This rearrangement joins TRBV5-1 to TRBJ2-3, with a weak D call TRBD2 (5 bases). The germline V gene encodes CDR1 SGHRS and CDR2 YFSETQ. The CDR3 covers 12 residues. V was cut by 3 bases and J by 8 bases, with 10 bases left in between. CDR3 coding DNA: TGCGCCAGCAGCTCCAACCTAGCTACGCAGTATTTT. It codes for CASSSNLATQYF. The entire variable domain, with the rest obtained from reference TRBV5-1 and TRBJ2-3, is as follows: KAGVTQTPRYLIKTRGQQVTLSCSPISGHRSVSWYQQTPGQGLQFLFEYFSETQRNKGNFPGRFSGRQFSNSRSEMNVSTLELGDSALYLCASSSNLATQYFGPGTRLTVL.

The rearrangement uses TRBV7-2 and TRBJ2-3, with 10 bases lining up with TRBD2. J gave up 3 bases and V 11 bases, and 11 bases lay outside the gene matches. Germline V CDR1 and CDR2: SGHTA, FQGNSA. The CDR3 has 15 amino acids. CDR3 sequence (DNA): TGTGCCCCCAGTGCTAGCGGGAGTGTAACAGATACGCAGTATTTT. It specifies CAPSASGSVTDTQYF.

This clonotype showed up many times. The rearrangement links TRBV10-2 to TRBJ1-2; D not resolved. V lost 0 bases to trimming and J lost 4 bases, with 15 bases between them. CDR3 length: 16 residues. The V gene's germline CDR1 is WSHSY and CDR2 SAAADI. The CDR3 is CASSESGRGSAYGYTF. Here the CDR3 DNA reads TGCGCCAGCAGTGAGTCGGGCAGAGGGTCGGCCTATGGCTACACCTTC.

This clonotype was detected ten times or more. This chain links TRBV11-2 with TRBJ2-1; D is possibly TRBD2 (6 bases). Trimming pared 0 bases from V and 7 bases from J, leaving 13 bases between. The CDR3 contains 15 residues. Germline assignment: CDR1 SGHAT and CDR2 FQNNGV. CDR3: CASSLDSTSNNEQFF. The DNA for the CDR3 is TGTGCCAGCAGCTTAGATAGCACTAGCAATAATGAGCAGTTCTTC.

This clonotype was found many times. The chain is built from TRBV7-3 and TRBJ2-2; TRBD1 is a possible D gene (6 bases). Germline assignment: CDR1 SGHTA and CDR2 FQGTGA. Trimming took off 0 bases at V and 4 bases at J, with 12 bases between the two ends. The CDR3 consists of 16 residues. The CDR3 region is CASSLTRTGPTGELFF. CDR3 coding DNA: TGTGCCAGCAGCTTAACCCGAACAGGGCCCACCGGGGAGCTGTTTTTT.

This clonotype has ten or more counts. The chain joins TRBV7-8 to TRBJ2-7, with 9 bases aligning to TRBD1. Germline CDR1 reads SGHVS; CDR2 reads FQNEAQ. The CDR3 loop spans 15 amino acids. The J segment lost 2 bases and the V segment lost 6 bases, leaving 8 bases of the junction unmatched. The CDR3 here is CASRDMGTGPYEQYF. In DNA form, the CDR3 reads TGTGCCAGCAGAGATATGGGGACAGGGCCCTACGAGCAGTACTTC.

This clonotype was detected ten times or more. The rearrangement joins TRBV5-1 to TRBJ1-2; no reliable D call. Germline assignment: CDR1 SGHRS and CDR2 YFSETQ. Trimming pared 4 bases from V and 6 bases from J, leaving 10 bases between. The length of the CDR3 is 12 residues. DNA for the CDR3: TGCGCCAGCAGCCCCCTCGGGGATGGCTACACCTTC. Residues: CASSPLGDGYTF.

This clonotype came up many times. This chain links TRBV6-6 with TRBJ2-5; 8 bases align to TRBD1. This CDR3 is built from 16 residues. Trimming removed 5 bases from V and 2 bases from J; junction bases left unmatched: 10. Germline CDR1 is MNHNY and CDR2 is SVGAGI (reference sequence). The CDR3 bases are TGTGCCAGCAGTCACCGGGACAGGAGAACGCAAGAGACCCAGTACTTC. Translation gives CASSHRDRRTQETQYF.

This clonotype was detected many times. The V call is TRBV6-4, the J call TRBJ2-3; D is uncertain. This CDR3 is built from 13 residues. CDR1 and CDR2 (germline): MRHNA, SNTAGT. The V end lost 2 bases, the J end lost 0 bases, and 3 bases lay between the germline ends. Here the CDR3 DNA reads TGTGCCAGCAGTGACGGGAGCACAGATACGCAGTATTTT. Its protein is CASSDGSTDTQYF.

The table lists this clonotype with many counts. The V call is TRBV29-1, the J call TRBJ1-2; 7 nucleotides line up with TRBD1. V shed 5 bases and J 8 bases; nucleotides not matched to a gene: 11. CDR1 is SQVTM, CDR2 ANQGSEA, per germline. The CDR3 runs 13 residues. In DNA, the CDR3 is TGCAGCGTTCCAGGGACAGCCTCCCAAGGCTACACCTTC. As protein: CSVPGTASQGYTF.

This clonotype was recorded many times. This rearrangement joins TRBV7-2 to TRBJ2-2, with TRBD1 matching 7 bases. CDR1 SGHTA and CDR2 FQGNSA come from the germline V gene. V was clipped by 3 bases and J by 6 bases; unmatched bases: 1. The CDR3 has 13 amino acids. This CDR3 reads CASSLTGSGELFF. CDR3 DNA sequence: TGTGCCAGCAGCTTGACAGGGTCCGGGGAGCTGTTTTTT.

This chain links TRBV10-3 with TRBJ1-4; D remains unclear. The CDR3 length is 14 residues. Germline V CDR1 and CDR2: ENHRY, SYGVKD. Between the trimmed V and J ends, which lost 6 bases and 6 bases, there was a span of 14 bases. The CDR3 DNA is TGTGCCATCAGCGAGGACGGTGGATATGAAAAACTGTTTTTT. Encoded protein: CAISEDGGYEKLFF.

This clonotype was detected only a few times. CDR3 sequence reads: CASSSPARASGNTIYF. In DNA form, the CDR3 reads TGTGCCAGCAGCTCTCCCGCCAGAGCTTCTGGAAACACCATATATTTT. This chain uses TRBV6-5 with TRBJ1-3; D gene ambiguous. There are 16 residues in the CDR3. The ends were cut back, 6 bases at V and 1 base at J, with 16 bases in the middle. The germline gives CDR1 MNHEY, CDR2 SVGAGI.

Many counts were recorded for this clonotype. This chain links TRBV3-1 with TRBJ2-3; 14 nucleotides match TRBD2. This CDR3 is built from 16 residues. V shed 4 bases and J 7 bases; nucleotides not matched to a gene: 7. Germline V gene sequence: CDR1 LGHDT, CDR2 YNNKEL (reference sequence). This chain's CDR3 is CASSLGTSGRVNTQYF. The CDR3 DNA is TGTGCCAGCAGCCTAGGGACTAGCGGGAGAGTAAATACGCAGTATTTT.

This clonotype was detected many times. The chain employs TRBV24-1 and TRBJ2-1; 7 bases are a match to TRBD1. CDR3 length equals 16 residues. J lost 4 bases, V lost 5 bases, and 10 bases had no gene match. Germline loops: CDR1 KGHDR, CDR2 SFDVKD. CDR3 DNA sequence: TGTGCCACCAGTGCCCTGAAGGGGGCTGGGTACAATGAGCAGTTCTTC. Its translation is CATSALKGAGYNEQFF.

This clonotype has just a few counts. Here the CDR3 reads CASSEREGQGNEKLFF. CDR3 bases: TGTGCCAGCAGTGAAAGGGAAGGACAGGGTAATGAAAAACTGTTTTTT. This chain connects TRBV6-1 to TRBJ1-4, with 8 positions matching TRBD1. V lost 2 bases and J lost 4; bases outside the gene matches: 6. CDR3 length: 16 residues. Germline CDR1 is MNHNS and CDR2 is SASEGT.

This clonotype has a count of ten or more. The V call is TRBV5-1, the J call TRBJ2-3; perhaps D is TRBD1 or TRBD2 (5 bases each). V was shortened by 1 base and J by 7 bases, with 19 bases between the two germline ends. Germline lookup yields CDR1 SGHRS and CDR2 YFSETQ. The CDR3 has 16 amino acids. CDR3 nucleotide sequence: TGCGCCAGCAGCTTGAAAAGCTTCCGGGACGCTAATACGCAGTATTTT. This translates into CASSLKSFRDANTQYF.

This clonotype was seen at least ten times. The chain has TRBV20-1 and TRBJ2-4; no definite D call. The germline V gene encodes CDR1 DFQATT and CDR2 SNEGSKA (reference sequence). Between the trimmed V and J ends, which lost 4 bases and 0 bases, there was a span of 7 bases. The CDR3 consists of 13 residues. CDR3 residues: CSAKHSAKNIQYF. The DNA of the CDR3 is TGCAGTGCTAAACATTCAGCCAAAAACATTCAGTACTTC.